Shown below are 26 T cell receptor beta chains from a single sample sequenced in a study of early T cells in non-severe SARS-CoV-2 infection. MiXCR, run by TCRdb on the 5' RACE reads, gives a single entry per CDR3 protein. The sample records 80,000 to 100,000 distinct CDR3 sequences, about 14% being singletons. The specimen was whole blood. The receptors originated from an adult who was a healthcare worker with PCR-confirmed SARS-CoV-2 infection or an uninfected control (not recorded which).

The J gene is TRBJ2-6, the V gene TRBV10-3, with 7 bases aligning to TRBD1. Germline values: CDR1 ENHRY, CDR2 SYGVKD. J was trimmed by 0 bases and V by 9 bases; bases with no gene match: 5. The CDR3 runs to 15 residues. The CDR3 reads CAMGQSYSGANVLTF. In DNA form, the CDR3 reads TGTGCCATGGGACAGTCTTACTCTGGGGCCAACGTCCTGACTTTC.

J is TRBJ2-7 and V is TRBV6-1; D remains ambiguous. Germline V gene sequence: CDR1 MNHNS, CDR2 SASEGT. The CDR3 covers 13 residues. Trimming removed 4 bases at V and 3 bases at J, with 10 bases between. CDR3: CASSVDGFYEQYF. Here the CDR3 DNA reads TGTGCCAGCAGTGTGGACGGCTTCTACGAGCAGTACTTC.

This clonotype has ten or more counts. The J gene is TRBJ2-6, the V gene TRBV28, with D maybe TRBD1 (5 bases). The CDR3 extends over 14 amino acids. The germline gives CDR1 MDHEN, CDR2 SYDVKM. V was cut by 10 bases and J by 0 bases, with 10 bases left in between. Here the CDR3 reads CATQGVSGANVLTF. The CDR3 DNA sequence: TGTGCCACCCAGGGTGTCTCTGGGGCCAACGTCCTGACTTTC.

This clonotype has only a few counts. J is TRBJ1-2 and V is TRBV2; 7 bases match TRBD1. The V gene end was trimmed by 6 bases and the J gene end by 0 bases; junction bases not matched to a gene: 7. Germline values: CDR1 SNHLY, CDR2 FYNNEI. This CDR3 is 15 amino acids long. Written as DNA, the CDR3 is TGTGCCAGCAGGAAGGAGACAGGGTCTAACTATGGCTACACCTTC. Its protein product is CASRKETGSNYGYTF.

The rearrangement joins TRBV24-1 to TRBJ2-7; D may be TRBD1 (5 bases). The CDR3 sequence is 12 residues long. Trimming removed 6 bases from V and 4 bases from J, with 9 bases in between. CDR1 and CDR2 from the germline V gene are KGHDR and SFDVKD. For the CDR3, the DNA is TGTGCCACCAGTTCTCAGGGTTACGAGCAGTACTTC. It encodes CATSSQGYEQYF.

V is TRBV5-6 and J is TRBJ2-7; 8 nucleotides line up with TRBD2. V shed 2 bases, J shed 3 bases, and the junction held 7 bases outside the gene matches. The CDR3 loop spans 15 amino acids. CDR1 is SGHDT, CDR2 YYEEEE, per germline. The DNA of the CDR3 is TGTGCCAGCAGCTTCCGGGGTAGCGGGGTCTACGAGCAGTACTTC. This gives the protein CASSFRGSGVYEQYF.

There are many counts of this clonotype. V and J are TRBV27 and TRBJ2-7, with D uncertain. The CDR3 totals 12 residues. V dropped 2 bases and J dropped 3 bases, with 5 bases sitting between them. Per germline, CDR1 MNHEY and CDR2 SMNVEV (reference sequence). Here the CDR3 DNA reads TGTGCCAGCAGTTTAACCGGCTACGAGCAGTACTTC. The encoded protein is CASSLTGYEQYF.

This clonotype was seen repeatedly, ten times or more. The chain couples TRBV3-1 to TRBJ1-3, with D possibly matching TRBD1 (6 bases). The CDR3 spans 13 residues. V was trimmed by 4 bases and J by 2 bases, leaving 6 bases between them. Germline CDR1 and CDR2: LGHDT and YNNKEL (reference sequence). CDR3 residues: CASSRGPGNTIYF. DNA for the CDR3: TGTGCCAGCAGCCGGGGGCCTGGAAACACCATATATTTT.

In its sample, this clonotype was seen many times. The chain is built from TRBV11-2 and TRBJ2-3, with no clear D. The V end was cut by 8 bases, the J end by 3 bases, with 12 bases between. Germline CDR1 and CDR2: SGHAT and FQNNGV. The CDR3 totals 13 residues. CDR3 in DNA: TGTGCCAGCTCCGCAGCGTGGACAGATACGCAGTATTTT. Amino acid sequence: CASSAAWTDTQYF.

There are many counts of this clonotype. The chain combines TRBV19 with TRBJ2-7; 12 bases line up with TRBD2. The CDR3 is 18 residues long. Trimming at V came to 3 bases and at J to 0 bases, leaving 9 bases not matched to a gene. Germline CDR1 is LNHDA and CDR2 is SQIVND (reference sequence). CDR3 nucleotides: TGTGCCAGTAGTATGGGACTAGCGGGCCCAAGGAGCTCCTACGAGCAGTACTTC. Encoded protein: CASSMGLAGPRSSYEQYF. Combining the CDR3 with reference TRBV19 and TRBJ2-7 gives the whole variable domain DGGITQSPKYLFRKEGQNVTLSCEQNLNHDAMYWYRQDPGQGLRLIYYSQIVNDFQKGDIAEGYSVSREKKESFPLTVTSAQKNPTAFYLCASSMGLAGPRSSYEQYFGPGTRLTVT.

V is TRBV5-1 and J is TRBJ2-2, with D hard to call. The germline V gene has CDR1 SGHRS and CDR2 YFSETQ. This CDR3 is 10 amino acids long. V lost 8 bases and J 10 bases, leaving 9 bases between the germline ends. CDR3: CASPIEELFF. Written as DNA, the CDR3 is TGCGCCAGTCCGATTGAGGAGCTGTTTTTT.

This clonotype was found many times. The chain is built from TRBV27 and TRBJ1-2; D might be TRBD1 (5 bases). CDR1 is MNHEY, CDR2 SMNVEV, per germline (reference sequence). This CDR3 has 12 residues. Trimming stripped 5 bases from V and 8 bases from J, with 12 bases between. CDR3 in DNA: TGTGCCAGCAGTATCGGGACCCTAGGCTACACCTTC. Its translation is CASSIGTLGYTF.

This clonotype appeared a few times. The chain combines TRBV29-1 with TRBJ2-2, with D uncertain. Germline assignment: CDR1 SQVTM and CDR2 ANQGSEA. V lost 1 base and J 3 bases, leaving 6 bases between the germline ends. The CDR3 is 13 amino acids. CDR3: CSVEGQHTGELFF. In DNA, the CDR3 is TGCAGCGTTGAAGGGCAGCACACCGGGGAGCTGTTTTTT.

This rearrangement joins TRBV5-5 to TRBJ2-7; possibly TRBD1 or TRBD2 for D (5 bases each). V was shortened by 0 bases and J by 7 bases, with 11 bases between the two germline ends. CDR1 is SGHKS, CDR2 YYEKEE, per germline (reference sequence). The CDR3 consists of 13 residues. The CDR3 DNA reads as TGTGCCAGCAGCTTGGCGGGACCGGGGGAGCAGTACTTC. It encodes CASSLAGPGEQYF. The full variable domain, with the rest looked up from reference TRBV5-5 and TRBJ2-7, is DAGVTQSPTHLIKTRGQQVTLRCSPISGHKSVSWYQQVLGQGPQFIFQYYEKEERGRGNFPDRFSARQFPNYSSELNVNALLLGDSALYLCASSLAGPGEQYFGPGTRLTVT.

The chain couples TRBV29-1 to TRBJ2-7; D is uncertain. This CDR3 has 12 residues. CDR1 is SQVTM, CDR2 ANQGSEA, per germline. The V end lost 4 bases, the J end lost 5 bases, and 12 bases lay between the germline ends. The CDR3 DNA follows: TGCAGCGTTGGGGTTGTTGGGGACGAGCAGTACTTC. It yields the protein CSVGVVGDEQYF.

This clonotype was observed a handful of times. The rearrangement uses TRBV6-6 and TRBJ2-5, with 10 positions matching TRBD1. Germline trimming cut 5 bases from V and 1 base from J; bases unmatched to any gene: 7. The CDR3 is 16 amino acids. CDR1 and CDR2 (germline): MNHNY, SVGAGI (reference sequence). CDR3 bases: TGTGCCAGCAGTAGCGGGACAGGGGCTCCCCAAGAGACCCAGTACTTC. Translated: CASSSGTGAPQETQYF.

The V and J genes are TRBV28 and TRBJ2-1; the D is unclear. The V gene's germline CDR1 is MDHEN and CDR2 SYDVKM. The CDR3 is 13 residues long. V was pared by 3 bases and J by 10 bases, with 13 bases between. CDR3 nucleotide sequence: TGTGCCAGCAGTTTGGCCCGACGAGAAGAGCAGTTCTTC. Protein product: CASSLARREEQFF. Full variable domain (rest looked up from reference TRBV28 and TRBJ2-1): DVKVTQSSRYLVKRTGEKVFLECVQDMDHENMFWYRQDPGLGLRLIYFSYDVKMKEKGDIPEGYSVSREKKERFSLILESASTNQTSMYLCASSLARREEQFFGPGTRLTVL.

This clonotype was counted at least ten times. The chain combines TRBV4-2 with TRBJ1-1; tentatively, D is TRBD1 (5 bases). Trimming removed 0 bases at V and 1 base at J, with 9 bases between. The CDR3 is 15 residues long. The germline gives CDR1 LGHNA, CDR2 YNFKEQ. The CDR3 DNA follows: TGTGCCAGCAGCCAAGACGGACAACCGAACACTGAAGCTTTCTTT. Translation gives CASSQDGQPNTEAFF.

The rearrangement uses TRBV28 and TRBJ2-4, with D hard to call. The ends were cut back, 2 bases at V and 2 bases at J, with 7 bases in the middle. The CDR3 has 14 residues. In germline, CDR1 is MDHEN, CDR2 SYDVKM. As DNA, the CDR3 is TGTGCCAGCAGTTTAGAGGTACCCAAAAACATTCAGTACTTC. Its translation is CASSLEVPKNIQYF.

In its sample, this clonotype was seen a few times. Here the CDR3 DNA reads TGCAGTGCTAGAGACAGGGAGCAGTTCTTC. Protein product: CSARDREQFF. This chain uses TRBV20-1 with TRBJ2-1; D is uncertain. V lost 0 bases and J lost 10, with 4 bases in between. Germline V gene sequence: CDR1 DFQATT, CDR2 SNEGSKA (reference sequence). This CDR3 is 10 amino acids long.

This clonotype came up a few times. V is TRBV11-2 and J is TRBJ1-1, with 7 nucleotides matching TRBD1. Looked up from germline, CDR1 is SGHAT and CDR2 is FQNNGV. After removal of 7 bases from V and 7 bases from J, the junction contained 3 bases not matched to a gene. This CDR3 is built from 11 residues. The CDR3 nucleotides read TGTGCCAGCACCACAGGGGATGAAGCTTTCTTT. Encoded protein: CASTTGDEAFF.

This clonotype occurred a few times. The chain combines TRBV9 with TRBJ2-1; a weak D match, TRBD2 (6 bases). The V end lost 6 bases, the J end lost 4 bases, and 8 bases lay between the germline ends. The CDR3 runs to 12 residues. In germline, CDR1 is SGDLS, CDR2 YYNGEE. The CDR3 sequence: CASNSGYNEQFF. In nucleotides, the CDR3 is TGTGCCAGCAATAGCGGTTACAATGAGCAGTTCTTC. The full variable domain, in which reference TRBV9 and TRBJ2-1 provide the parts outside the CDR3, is DSGVTQTPKHLITATGQRVTLRCSPRSGDLSVYWYQQSLDQGLQFLIQYYNGEERAKGNILERFSAQQFPDLHSELNLSSLELGDSALYFCASNSGYNEQFFGPGTRLTVL.

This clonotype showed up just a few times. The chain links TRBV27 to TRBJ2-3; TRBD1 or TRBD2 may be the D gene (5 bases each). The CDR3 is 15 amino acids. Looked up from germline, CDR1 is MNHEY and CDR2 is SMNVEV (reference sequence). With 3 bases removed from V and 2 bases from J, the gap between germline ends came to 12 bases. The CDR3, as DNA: TGTGCCAGCAGTTTTTGGGGGTTCCCCACAGATACGCAGTATTTT. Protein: CASSFWGFPTDTQYF.

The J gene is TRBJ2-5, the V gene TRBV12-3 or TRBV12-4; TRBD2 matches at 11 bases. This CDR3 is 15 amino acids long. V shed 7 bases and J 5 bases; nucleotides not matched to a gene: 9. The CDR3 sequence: CASTDSGGAWETQYF. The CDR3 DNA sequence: TGTGCCAGCACCGATAGCGGGGGGGCCTGGGAGACCCAGTACTTC.

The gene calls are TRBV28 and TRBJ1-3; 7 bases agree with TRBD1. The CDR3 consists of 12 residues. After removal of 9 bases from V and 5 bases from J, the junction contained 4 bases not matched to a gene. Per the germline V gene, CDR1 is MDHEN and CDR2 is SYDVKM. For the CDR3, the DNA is TGTGCCAGTCAGGGGGAGAGAAACACCATATATTTT. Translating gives CASQGERNTIYF.

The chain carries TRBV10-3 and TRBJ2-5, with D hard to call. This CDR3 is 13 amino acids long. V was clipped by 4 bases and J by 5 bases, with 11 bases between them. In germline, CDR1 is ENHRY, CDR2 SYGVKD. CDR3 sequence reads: CAISARVKETQYF. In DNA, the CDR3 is TGTGCCATCAGTGCTAGGGTGAAGGAGACCCAGTACTTC.